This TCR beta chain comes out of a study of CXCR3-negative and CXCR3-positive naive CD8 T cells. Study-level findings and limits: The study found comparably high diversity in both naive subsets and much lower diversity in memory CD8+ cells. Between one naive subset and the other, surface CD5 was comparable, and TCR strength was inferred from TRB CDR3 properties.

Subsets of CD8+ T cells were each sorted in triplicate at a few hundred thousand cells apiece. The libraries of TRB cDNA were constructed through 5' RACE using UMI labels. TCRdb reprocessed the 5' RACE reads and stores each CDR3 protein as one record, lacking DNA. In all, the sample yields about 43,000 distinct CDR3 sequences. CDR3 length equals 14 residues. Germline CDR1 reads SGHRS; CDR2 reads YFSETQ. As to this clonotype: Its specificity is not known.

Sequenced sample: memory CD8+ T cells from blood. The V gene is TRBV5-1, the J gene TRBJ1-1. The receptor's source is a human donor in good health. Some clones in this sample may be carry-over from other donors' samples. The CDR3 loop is CASSLWRENTEAFF.